Reported below is one T cell receptor beta chain. The assay was immunoSEQ multiplex PCR, and TCRdb's table has in-frame clones only and misses some. This sample carries some 30,000 clones, 85% to 90% of them seen once, and the ten largest clones take under 2%. The data were taken from a study of blood T cell repertoires in COVID-19. Overall study: Acute-phase and convalescent COVID-19 samples originated in the United States, Italy and Spain.

The sequenced sample was peripheral blood. The TCR comes from a man in his 60s with active COVID-19.

The CDR3 sequence: CASSLGQGITNTEAFF. The CDR3 DNA reads TGTGCCAGCAGCTTAGGACAGGGAATCACGAACACTGAAGCTTTCTTT. The chain links TRBV7-9 to TRBJ1-1; the match to TRBD1 covers 7 bases. Germline V gives CDR1 SEHNR, CDR2 FQNEAQ (reference sequence). The CDR3 is 16 amino acids. The ends lost 1 base at V and 1 base at J; junction bases unmatched: 6. The full variable domain, completed using reference TRBV7-9 and TRBJ1-1, is DTGVSQNPRHKITKRGQNVTFRCDPISEHNRLYWYRQTLGQGPEFLTYFQNEAQLEKSRLLSDRFSAERPKGSFSTLEIQRTEQGDSAMYLCASSLGQGITNTEAFFGQGTRLTVV.